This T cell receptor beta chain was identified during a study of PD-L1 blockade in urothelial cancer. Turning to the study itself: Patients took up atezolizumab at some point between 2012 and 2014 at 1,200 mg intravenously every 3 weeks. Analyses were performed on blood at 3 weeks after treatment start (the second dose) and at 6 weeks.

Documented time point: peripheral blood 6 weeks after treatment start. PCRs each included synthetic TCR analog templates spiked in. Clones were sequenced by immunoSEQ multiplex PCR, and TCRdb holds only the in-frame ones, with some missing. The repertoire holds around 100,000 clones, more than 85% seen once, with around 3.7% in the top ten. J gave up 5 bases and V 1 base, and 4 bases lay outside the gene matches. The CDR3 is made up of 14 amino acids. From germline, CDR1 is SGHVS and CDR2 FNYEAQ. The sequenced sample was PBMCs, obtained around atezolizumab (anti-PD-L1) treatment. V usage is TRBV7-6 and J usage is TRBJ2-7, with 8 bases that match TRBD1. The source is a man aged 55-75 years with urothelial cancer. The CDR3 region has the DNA TGTGCCAGCAGCTTAGGCGCAGGGGGCAACGAGCAGTACTTC. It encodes CASSLGAGGNEQYF.